These T cell receptor beta chains were read from a single sample in a study of blood T cells in healthy people across ages. TCRdb re-called the 5' RACE reads with MiXCR, one entry per CDR3 protein. The sample contains 1 million or so distinct CDR3 sequences, under 30% of which appear only once. The sample was also reused in another study, on T cells of mothers and their children.

The sample was blood. Receptors originate from a girl aged 2 to 9 in good health. The CDR3 runs from the conserved cysteine through the conserved F or W. Fields, in order: J gene, V gene, D gene, clone size, CDR3 protein, CDR3 DNA. The D gene is left open where the match is weak. Only part of the rows carry a size: once, few, many, or a class if the clone is expanded.

TRBJ2-1,TRBV4-1,NA,NA,CASSQDRGRSVYNEQFF,TGCGCCAGCAGCCAAGATAGGGGCCGTAGTGTCTACAATGAGCAGTTCTTC
TRBJ2-1,TRBV7-8,TRBD2,NA,CASSFARTSGGSYNEQFF,TGTGCCAGCAGCTTTGCCCGGACTAGCGGGGGTTCCTACAATGAGCAGTTCTTC
TRBJ1-1,TRBV5-1,NA,few,CASSPTDKNTEAFF,TGCGCCAGCAGCCCAACGGACAAGAACACTGAAGCTTTCTTT
TRBJ1-1,TRBV5-1,NA,NA,CASSLGGRAFF,TGCGCCAGCAGCTTAGGGGGTCGAGCTTTCTTT
TRBJ2-7,TRBV20-1,NA,few,CSARGLSSRPPPGEQYF,TGCAGTGCTAGAGGGTTGTCCTCGAGGCCTCCCCCCGGCGAGCAGTACTTC
TRBJ2-2,TRBV6-5,NA,NA,CASSPKADGELFF,TGTGCCAGCAGCCCTAAGGCGGACGGGGAGCTGTTTTTT
TRBJ2-5,TRBV9,TRBD2,NA,CASSVKGLAGTETQYF,TGTGCCAGCAGCGTAAAAGGACTAGCGGGGACTGAGACCCAGTACTTC
TRBJ2-5,TRBV27,NA,few,CASSPRLRDTQETQYF,TGTGCCAGCAGTCCCCGACTCCGGGACACCCAAGAGACCCAGTACTTC
TRBJ2-1,TRBV12-5,NA,NA,CASGLVLELVSEQFF,TGTGCTAGTGGTTTGGTACTAGAGCTGGTCTCGGAGCAGTTCTTC
TRBJ2-7,TRBV7-9,NA,NA,CASSGEKALYGEQYF,TGTGCCAGTAGCGGTGAGAAGGCCCTGTACGGCGAGCAGTACTTC
TRBJ1-2,TRBV25-1,NA,NA,CAIPEPNYGYTF,TGTGCCATCCCGGAACCTAACTATGGCTACACCTTC
TRBJ1-4,TRBV7-6,TRBD1,NA,CASSLAPSGGGEKLFF,TGTGCCAGCAGCTTAGCGCCTTCAGGGGGGGGTGAAAAACTGTTTTTT
TRBJ2-2,TRBV9,NA,NA,CASSVRFGELFF,TGTGCCAGCAGCGTTCGTTTCGGGGAGCTGTTTTTT
TRBJ2-7,TRBV4-3,NA,NA,CASSQDRDNEQYF,TGCGCCAGCAGCCAAGACAGAGATAACGAGCAGTACTTC
TRBJ2-1,TRBV28,NA,NA,CASSSGSFSYNEQFF,TGTGCCAGCAGTTCAGGGTCCTTTTCATACAATGAGCAGTTCTTC
TRBJ1-2,TRBV7-3,NA,NA,CASSFTAGSNYGYTF,TGTGCCAGCAGCTTCACGGCTGGTTCTAACTATGGCTACACCTTC
TRBJ1-2,TRBV9,NA,few,CASGGEEYTF,TGTGCCAGCGGCGGAGAGGAATACACCTTC
TRBJ2-7,TRBV10-3,TRBD1,NA,CAISTDRDEQYF,TGTGCCATCAGCACGGACAGGGACGAGCAGTACTTC
TRBJ2-2,TRBV7-2,TRBD2,few,CASSLVSGSGGFGELFF,TGTGCCAGCAGCTTGGTCTCTGGTAGCGGGGGGTTCGGGGAGCTGTTTTTT
TRBJ2-1,TRBV5-1,NA,NA,CASSLLGGQQQFF,TGCGCCAGCAGCTTGTTGGGCGGGCAGCAGCAGTTCTTC
TRBJ1-4,TRBV7-2,NA,NA,CASSPPGDRKKLFF,TGTGCCAGCAGCCCCCCAGGGGATCGGAAAAAACTGTTTTTT
TRBJ2-1,TRBV12-3/TRBV12-4,TRBD2,NA,CASRQRGGRFYEQFF,TGTGCCAGCAGGCAACGGGGGGGCCGGTTTTATGAGCAGTTCTTC
TRBJ1-2,TRBV28,NA,NA,CASSSDRSINYGYTF,TGTGCCAGCAGTTCAGACAGGAGCATTAACTATGGCTACACCTTC
TRBJ2-1,TRBV28,NA,NA,CASRVLAPYNEPFF,TGTGCCAGCAGGGTTCTTGCCCCCTACAATGAGCCGTTCTTC
TRBJ2-2,TRBV27,NA,NA,CASRGGGTPSRELFF,TGTGCCAGCAGGGGTGGGGGGACACCAAGTAGGGAGCTGTTTTTT
TRBJ2-7,TRBV27,TRBD2,NA,CASKAGGPKFYEQYF,TGTGCCAGCAAGGCGGGAGGGCCTAAATTTTACGAGCAGTACTTC
TRBJ1-5,TRBV6-2/TRBV6-3,NA,NA,CASSYATPRTNQPQHF,TGTGCCAGCAGTTACGCCACTCCACGGACCAATCAGCCCCAGCATTTT
TRBJ2-5,TRBV10-3,NA,few,CAISESRSSQEETQYF,TGTGCCATCAGTGAGTCGAGGTCAAGCCAGGAGGAGACCCAGTACTTC
TRBJ1-2,TRBV2,NA,few,CASSETRPTLYGHTF,TGTGCCAGCAGTGAAACTAGACCAACGCTCTATGGCCACACCTTC